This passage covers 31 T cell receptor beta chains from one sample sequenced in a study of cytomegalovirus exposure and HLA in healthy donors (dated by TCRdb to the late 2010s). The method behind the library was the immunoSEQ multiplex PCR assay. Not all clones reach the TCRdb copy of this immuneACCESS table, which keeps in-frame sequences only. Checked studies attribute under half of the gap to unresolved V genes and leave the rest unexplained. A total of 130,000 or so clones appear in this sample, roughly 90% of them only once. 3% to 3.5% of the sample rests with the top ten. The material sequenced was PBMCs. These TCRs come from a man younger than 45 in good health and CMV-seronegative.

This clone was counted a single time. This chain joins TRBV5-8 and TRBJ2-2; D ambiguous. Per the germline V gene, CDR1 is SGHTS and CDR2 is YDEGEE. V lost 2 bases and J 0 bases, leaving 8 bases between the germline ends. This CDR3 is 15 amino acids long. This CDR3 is CASSLGVANTGELFF. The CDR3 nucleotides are TGTGCCAGCAGCTTAGGAGTGGCGAACACCGGGGAGCTGTTTTTT.

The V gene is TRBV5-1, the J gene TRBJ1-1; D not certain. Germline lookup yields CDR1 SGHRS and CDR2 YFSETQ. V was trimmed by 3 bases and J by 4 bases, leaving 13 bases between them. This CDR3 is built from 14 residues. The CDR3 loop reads CASSSWADATEAFF. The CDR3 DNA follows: TGCGCCAGCAGCTCCTGGGCCGACGCCACTGAAGCTTTCTTT. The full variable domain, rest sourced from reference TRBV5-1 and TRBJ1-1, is KAGVTQTPRYLIKTRGQQVTLSCSPISGHRSVSWYQQTPGQGLQFLFEYFSETQRNKGNFPGRFSGRQFSNSRSEMNVSTLELGDSALYLCASSSWADATEAFFGQGTRLTVV.

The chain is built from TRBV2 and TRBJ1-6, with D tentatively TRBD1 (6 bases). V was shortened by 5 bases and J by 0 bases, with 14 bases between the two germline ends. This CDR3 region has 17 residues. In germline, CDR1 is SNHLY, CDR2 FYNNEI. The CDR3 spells CASSRGHLSSYNSPLHF. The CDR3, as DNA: TGTGCCAGCAGTAGGGGACACCTCAGCTCCTATAATTCACCCCTCCACTTT.

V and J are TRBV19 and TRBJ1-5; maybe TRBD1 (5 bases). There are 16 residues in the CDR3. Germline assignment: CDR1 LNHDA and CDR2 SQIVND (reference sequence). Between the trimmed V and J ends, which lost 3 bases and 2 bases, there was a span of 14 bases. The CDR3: CASSIDQGWGNQPQHF. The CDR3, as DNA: TGTGCCAGTAGTATTGATCAGGGTTGGGGCAATCAGCCCCAGCATTTT. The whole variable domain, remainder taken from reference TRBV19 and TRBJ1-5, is DGGITQSPKYLFRKEGQNVTLSCEQNLNHDAMYWYRQDPGQGLRLIYYSQIVNDFQKGDIAEGYSVSREKKESFPLTVTSAQKNPTAFYLCASSIDQGWGNQPQHFGDGTRLSIL.

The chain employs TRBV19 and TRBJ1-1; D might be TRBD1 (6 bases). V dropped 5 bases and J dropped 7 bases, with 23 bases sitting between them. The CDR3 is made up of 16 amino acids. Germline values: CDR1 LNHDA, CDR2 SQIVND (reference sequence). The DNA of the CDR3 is TGTGCCAGTAGTCTCAAAAGGGACACAGGGCTCTTTGAAGCTTTCTTT. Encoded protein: CASSLKRDTGLFEAFF.

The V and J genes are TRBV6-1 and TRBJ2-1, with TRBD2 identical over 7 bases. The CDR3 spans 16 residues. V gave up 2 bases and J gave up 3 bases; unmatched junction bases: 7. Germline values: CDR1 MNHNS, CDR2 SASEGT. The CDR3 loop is CASSEFGGGLYNEQFF. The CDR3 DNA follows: TGTGCCAGCAGTGAATTCGGGGGAGGGCTCTACAATGAGCAGTTCTTC.

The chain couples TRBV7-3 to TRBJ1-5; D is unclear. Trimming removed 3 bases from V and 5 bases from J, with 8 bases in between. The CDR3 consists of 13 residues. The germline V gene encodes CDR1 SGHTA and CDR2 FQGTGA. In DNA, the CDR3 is TGTGCCAGCAGCTTCTCCCCGGATCAGCCCCAGCATTTT. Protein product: CASSFSPDQPQHF. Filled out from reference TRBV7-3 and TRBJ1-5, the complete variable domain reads GAGVSQTPSNKVTEKGKYVELRCDPISGHTALYWYRQSLGQGPEFLIYFQGTGAADDSGLPNDRFFAVRPEGSVSTLKIQRTERGDSAVYLCASSFSPDQPQHFGDGTRLSIL.

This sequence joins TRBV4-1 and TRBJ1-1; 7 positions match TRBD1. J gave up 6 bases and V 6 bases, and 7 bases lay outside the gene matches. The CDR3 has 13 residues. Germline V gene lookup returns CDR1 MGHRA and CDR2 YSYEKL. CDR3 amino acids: CASRQEGGAEAFF. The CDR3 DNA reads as TGCGCCAGCAGACAGGAAGGGGGCGCTGAAGCTTTCTTT.

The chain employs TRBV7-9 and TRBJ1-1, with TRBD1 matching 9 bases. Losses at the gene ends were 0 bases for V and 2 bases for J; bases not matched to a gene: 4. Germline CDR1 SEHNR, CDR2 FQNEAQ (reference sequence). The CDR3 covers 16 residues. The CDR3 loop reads CASSLAYRGQNTEAFF. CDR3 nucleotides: TGTGCCAGCAGCTTAGCTTACAGGGGGCAAAACACTGAAGCTTTCTTT.

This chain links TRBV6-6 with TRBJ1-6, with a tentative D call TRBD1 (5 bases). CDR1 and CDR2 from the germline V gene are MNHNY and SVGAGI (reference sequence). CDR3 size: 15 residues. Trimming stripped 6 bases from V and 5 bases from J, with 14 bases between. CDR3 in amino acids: CASSHRQDNNSPLHF. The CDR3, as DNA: TGTGCCAGCAGCCACAGGCAAGATAATAATTCACCCCTCCACTTT.

The CDR3 sequence is CASSFTGRNTIYF. The CDR3 region has the DNA TGTGCCAGCAGCTTTACCGGGAGAAACACCATATATTTT. This rearrangement joins TRBV11-2 to TRBJ1-3; D not resolved. Deletions cut 3 bases from V and 5 bases from J, with 8 bases between. The CDR3 totals 13 residues. CDR1 is SGHAT, CDR2 FQNNGV, per germline.

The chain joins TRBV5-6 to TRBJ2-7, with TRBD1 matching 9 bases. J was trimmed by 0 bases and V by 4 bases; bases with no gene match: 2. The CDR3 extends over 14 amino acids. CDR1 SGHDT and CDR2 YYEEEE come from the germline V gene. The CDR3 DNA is TGTGCCAGCAGCCGGGACAGGGTCTCCTACGAGCAGTACTTC. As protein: CASSRDRVSYEQYF.

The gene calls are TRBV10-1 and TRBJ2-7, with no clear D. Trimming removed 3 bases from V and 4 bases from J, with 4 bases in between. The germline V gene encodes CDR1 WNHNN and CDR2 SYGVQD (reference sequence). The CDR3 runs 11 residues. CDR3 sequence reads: CASSDGYEQYF. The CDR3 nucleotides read TGCGCCAGCAGTGACGGGTACGAGCAGTACTTC.

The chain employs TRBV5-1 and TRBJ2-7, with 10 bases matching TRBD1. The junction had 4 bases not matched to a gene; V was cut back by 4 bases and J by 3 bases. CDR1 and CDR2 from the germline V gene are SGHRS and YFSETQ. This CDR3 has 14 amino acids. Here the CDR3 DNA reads TGCGCCAGCAGCACCTGGACAGGGGGCTACGAGCAGTACTTC. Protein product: CASSTWTGGYEQYF.

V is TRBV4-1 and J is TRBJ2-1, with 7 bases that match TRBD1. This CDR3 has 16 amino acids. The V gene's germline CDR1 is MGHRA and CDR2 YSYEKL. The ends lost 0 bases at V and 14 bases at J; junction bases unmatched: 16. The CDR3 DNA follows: TGCGCCAGCAGCCAAGACGTCACGTGGCTGGGACAGCGAGAGTTCTTC. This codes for CASSQDVTWLGQREFF.

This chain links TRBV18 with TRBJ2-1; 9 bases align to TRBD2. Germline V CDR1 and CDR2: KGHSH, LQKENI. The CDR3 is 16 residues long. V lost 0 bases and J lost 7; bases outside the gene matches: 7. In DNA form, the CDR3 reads TGTGCCAGCTCACCACCGGGCGGGGGGGCCCGTAATGAGCAGTTCTTC. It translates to CASSPPGGGARNEQFF. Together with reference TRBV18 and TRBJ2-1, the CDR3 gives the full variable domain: NAGVMQNPRHLVRRRGQEARLRCSPMKGHSHVYWYRQLPEEGLKFMVYLQKENIIDESGMPKERFSAEFPKEGPSILRIQQVVRGDSAAYFCASSPPGGGARNEQFFGPGTRLTVL.

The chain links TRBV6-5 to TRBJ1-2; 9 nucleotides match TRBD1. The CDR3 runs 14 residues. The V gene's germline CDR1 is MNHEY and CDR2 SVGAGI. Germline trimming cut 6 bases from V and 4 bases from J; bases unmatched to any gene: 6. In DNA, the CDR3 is TGTGCCAGCAGGAACCAACAGGGGGCCTATGGCTACACCTTC. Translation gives CASRNQQGAYGYTF.

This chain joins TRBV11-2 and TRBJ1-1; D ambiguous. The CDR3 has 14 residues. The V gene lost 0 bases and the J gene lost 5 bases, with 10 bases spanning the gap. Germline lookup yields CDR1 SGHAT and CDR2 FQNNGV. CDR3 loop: CASSLDLTTTEAFF. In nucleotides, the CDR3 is TGTGCCAGCAGCTTAGATCTTACTACGACTGAAGCTTTCTTT.

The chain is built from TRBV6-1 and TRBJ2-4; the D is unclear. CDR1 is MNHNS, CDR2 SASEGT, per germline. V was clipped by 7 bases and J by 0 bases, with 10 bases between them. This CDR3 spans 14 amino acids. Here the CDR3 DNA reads TGTGCCAGCAAAGAGTCGTTAGCCAAAAACATTCAGTACTTC. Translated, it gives CASKESLAKNIQYF.

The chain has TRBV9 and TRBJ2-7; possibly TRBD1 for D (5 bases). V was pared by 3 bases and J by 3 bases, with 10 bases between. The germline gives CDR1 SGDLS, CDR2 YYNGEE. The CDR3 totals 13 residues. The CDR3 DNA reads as TGTGCCAGCAGCGACAGGTCTTTCTACGAGCAGTACTTC. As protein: CASSDRSFYEQYF.

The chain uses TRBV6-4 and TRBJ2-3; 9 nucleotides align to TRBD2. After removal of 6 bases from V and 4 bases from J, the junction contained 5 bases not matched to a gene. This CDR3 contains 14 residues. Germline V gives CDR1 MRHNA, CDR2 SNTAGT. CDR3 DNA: TGTGCCAGCAGCGGAAGCGGGGGGTCAGATACGCAGTATTTT. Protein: CASSGSGGSDTQYF.

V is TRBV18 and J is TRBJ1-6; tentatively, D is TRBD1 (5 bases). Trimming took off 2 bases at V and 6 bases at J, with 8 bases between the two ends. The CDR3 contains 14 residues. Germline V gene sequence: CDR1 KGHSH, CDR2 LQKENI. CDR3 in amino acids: CASSPETANSPLHF. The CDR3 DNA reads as TGTGCCAGCTCACCAGAGACAGCTAATTCACCCCTCCACTTT.

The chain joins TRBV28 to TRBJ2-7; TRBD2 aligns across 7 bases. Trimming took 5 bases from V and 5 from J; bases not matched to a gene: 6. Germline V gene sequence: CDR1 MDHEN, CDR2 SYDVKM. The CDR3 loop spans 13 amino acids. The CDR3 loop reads CASSPWGGNEQYF. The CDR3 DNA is TGTGCCAGCAGTCCGTGGGGAGGGAACGAGCAGTACTTC.

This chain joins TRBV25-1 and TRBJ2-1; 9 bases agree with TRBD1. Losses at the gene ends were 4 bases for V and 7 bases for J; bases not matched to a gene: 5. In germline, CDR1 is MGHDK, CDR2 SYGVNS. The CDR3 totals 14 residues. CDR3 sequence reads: CASSADRGRNEQFF. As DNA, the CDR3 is TGTGCCAGCAGTGCGGACAGGGGTAGAAATGAGCAGTTCTTC.

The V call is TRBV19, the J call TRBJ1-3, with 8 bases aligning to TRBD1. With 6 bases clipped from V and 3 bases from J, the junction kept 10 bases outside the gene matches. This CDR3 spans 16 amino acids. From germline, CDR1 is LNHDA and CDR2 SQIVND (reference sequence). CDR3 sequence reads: CASRSTGTGYGNTIYF. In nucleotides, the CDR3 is TGTGCCAGTAGATCCACCGGGACAGGTTATGGAAACACCATATATTTT.

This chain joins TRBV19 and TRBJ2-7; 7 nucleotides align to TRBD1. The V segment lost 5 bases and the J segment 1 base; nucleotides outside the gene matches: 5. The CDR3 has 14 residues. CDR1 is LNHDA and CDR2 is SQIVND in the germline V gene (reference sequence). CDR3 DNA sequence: TGTGCCAGTAGTTTCGGGGACAGTTCCTACGAGCAGTACTTC. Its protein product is CASSFGDSSYEQYF.

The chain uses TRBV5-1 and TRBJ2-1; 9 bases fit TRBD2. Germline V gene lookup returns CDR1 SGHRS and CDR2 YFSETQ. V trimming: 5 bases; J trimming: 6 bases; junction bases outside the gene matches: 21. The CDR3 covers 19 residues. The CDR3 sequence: CASSPGSGIWPSGANEQFF. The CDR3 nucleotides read TGCGCCAGCAGTCCGGGGTCGGGTATCTGGCCTAGCGGGGCCAATGAGCAGTTCTTC.

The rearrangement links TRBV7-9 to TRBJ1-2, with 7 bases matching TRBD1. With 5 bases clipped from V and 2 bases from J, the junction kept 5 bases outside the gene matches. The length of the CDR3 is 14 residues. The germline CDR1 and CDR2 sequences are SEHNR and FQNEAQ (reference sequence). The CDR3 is CASSPGQQNYGYTF. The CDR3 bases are TGTGCCAGCAGCCCGGGACAGCAAAACTATGGCTACACCTTC. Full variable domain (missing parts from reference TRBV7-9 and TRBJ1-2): DTGVSQNPRHKITKRGQNVTFRCDPISEHNRLYWYRQTLGQGPEFLTYFQNEAQLEKSRLLSDRFSAERPKGSFSTLEIQRTEQGDSAMYLCASSPGQQNYGYTFGSGTRLTVV.

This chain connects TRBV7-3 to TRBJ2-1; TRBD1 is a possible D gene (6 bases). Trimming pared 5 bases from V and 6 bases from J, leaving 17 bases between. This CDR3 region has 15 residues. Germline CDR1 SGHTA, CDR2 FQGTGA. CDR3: CASSPQGLTANEQFF. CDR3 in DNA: TGTGCCAGCAGCCCCCAGGGGCTTACAGCCAATGAGCAGTTCTTC.

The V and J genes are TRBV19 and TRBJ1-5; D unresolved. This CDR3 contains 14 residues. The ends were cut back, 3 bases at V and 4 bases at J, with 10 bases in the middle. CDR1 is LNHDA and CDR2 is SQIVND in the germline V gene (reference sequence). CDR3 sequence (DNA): TGTGCCAGTAGTATTGGCCCGGGGAATCAGCCCCAGCATTTT. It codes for CASSIGPGNQPQHF.

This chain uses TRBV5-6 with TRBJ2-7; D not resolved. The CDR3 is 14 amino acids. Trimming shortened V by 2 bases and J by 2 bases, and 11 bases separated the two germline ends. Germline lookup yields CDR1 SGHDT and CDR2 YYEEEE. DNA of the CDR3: TGTGCCAGCAGCTTTGTGGCGGCCACCTACGAGCAGTACTTC. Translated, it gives CASSFVAATYEQYF. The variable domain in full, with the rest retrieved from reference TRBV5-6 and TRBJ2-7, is DAGVTQSPTHLIKTRGQQVTLRCSPKSGHDTVSWYQQALGQGPQFIFQYYEEEERQRGNFPDRFSGHQFPNYSSELNVNALLLGDSALYLCASSFVAATYEQYFGPGTRLTVT.